A selection of T cell receptor beta chains follows, all from one sample in a study of CD8 T cells in Susac syndrome. TCRdb called the immunoSEQ multiplex PCR reads again in MiXCR, with one record for every CDR3 protein. The table includes about 180,000 distinct CDR3 sequences, 95% to 97% detected once. The sample consisted of CD4+ T cells from PBMCs. These receptors all stem from a human donor with Susac syndrome. CDR3s include the opening cysteine and the closing phenylalanine or tryptophan. A D gene is named only where the DNA matches it firmly. Some rows mark clone size as missing; the rest say once, few, many or name a class of expanded clone.

v_gene: TRBV12-3/TRBV12-4; abundance: NA; d_gene: TRBD2; j_gene: TRBJ2-7; CDR3nt: TGTGCCAGCAGCTTAAGGACATCCCGGGGACTAGCGGGAGGGTTAACCTACGAGCAGTACTTC; CDR3aa: CASSLRTSRGLAGGLTYEQYF
v_gene: TRBV20-1; abundance: NA; d_gene: NA; j_gene: TRBJ1-6; CDR3nt: TGCAGTGCTCCACCGGGCCACAATTCACCCCTCCACTTT; CDR3aa: CSAPPGHNSPLHF
v_gene: TRBV20-1; abundance: NA; d_gene: TRBD2; j_gene: TRBJ2-1; CDR3nt: TGCAGTGCACCAAACGCGGCTGGGGAGGGGTACAATGAGCAGTTCTTC; CDR3aa: CSAPNAAGEGYNEQFF
v_gene: TRBV29-1; abundance: once; d_gene: NA; j_gene: TRBJ1-5; CDR3nt: TGCAGCGTTGAAGCTAGGTCAGCGCTAGCCCTTAATCAGCCCCAGCATTTT; CDR3aa: CSVEARSALALNQPQHF
v_gene: TRBV7-2; abundance: NA; d_gene: NA; j_gene: TRBJ2-7; CDR3nt: TGTGCCAGCAGCCCCGAAAGGTATTACGAGCAGTACTTC; CDR3aa: CASSPERYYEQYF
v_gene: TRBV7-8; abundance: once; d_gene: NA; j_gene: TRBJ2-1; CDR3nt: TGTGCCAGCAGCAATAGCGCTAGCTCCTACAATGAGCAGTTCTTC; CDR3aa: CASSNSASSYNEQFF
v_gene: TRBV20-1; abundance: once; d_gene: TRBD2; j_gene: TRBJ2-1; CDR3nt: TGCAGTGCTAGTACTCTAGCGGGCTCCTACAATGAGCAGTTCTTC; CDR3aa: CSASTLAGSYNEQFF
v_gene: TRBV12-3/TRBV12-4; abundance: NA; d_gene: TRBD1; j_gene: TRBJ1-1; CDR3nt: TGTGCCAGCAGTTTAACCGGGACAGCTAACACTGAAGCTTTCTTT; CDR3aa: CASSLTGTANTEAFF
v_gene: TRBV9; abundance: NA; d_gene: TRBD1; j_gene: TRBJ2-5; CDR3nt: TGTGCCAGCAGCGTAGAATCAGGGGGCCGAGGAGAGACCCAGTACTTC; CDR3aa: CASSVESGGRGETQYF
v_gene: TRBV7-2; abundance: NA; d_gene: NA; j_gene: TRBJ1-2; CDR3nt: TGTGCCAGCAGCTTAACCCGGCAGCCCTTGGGCTATGGCTACACCTTC; CDR3aa: CASSLTRQPLGYGYTF
v_gene: TRBV6-2/TRBV6-3; abundance: NA; d_gene: NA; j_gene: TRBJ2-1; CDR3nt: TGTGCCAGCAGTTTTTCGGTTTCAGGGCACAATGAGCAGTTCTTC; CDR3aa: CASSFSVSGHNEQFF
v_gene: TRBV4-3; abundance: once; d_gene: NA; j_gene: TRBJ1-6; CDR3nt: TGCGCCAGCGCACCGGACTCCTATAATTCACCCCTCCACTTT; CDR3aa: CASAPDSYNSPLHF
v_gene: TRBV20-1; abundance: NA; d_gene: NA; j_gene: TRBJ2-2; CDR3nt: TGCAGTGCTAGAGCCTCACCCCGGACCGGGGAGCTGTTTTTT; CDR3aa: CSARASPRTGELFF